The 28 T cell receptor beta chains below were found in one sample sequenced in a study of tumor-infiltrating lymphocytes in primary liver carcinoma. The researchers produced TCR beta cDNA from 400 to 650 ng total RNA with a constant-region primer. Three nested multiplex PCR rounds, a slightly modified ARM-PCR method, built the TCR beta libraries. The opening two PCR rounds, about 10 cycles each, paired TRBV1-TRBV30 forward primers with a C-beta reverse primer. Each CDR3 protein is one row after TCRdb ran MiXCR on the multiplex PCR reads. The table shows about 310,000 distinct CDR3 sequences, with 58% occurring only once. Germline DNA was also extracted, while the blood RNA originated from unsorted whole blood. Sequenced sample: peripheral blood. The receptors shown here come from a woman in her thirties with primary liver carcinoma and hepatitis B virus infection.

About this clonotype: An end of the junction does not agree with germline; a read error may underlie this. The chain uses TRBV11-1 and TRBJ1-2; 10 positions agree with TRBD1. There are 15 residues in the CDR3. Germline loops: CDR1 SGHAT, CDR2 FQDESV (reference sequence). The DNA of the CDR3 is TGTGCCAGCAGCTTACTCGGACAGGGGGACTATGGCTACATCTTC. Translation gives CASSLLGQGDYGYIF.

Concerning this clonotype: A much larger clone lies one base from this, so it may be a read error. V and J are TRBV6-5 and TRBJ1-6, with 7 bases lining up with TRBD1. This CDR3 is built from 13 residues. Germline loops: CDR1 MNHEY, CDR2 SVGAGI. The CDR3: CASSSYRGSRLHF. The CDR3 DNA sequence: TGTGCCAGCAGTTCCTACAGGGGTTCACGCCTCCACTTT.

This clonotype was counted only a few times. CDR3 loop: CASSRQGIRDNEQFF. The DNA for the CDR3 is TGCGCCAGCAGCCGGCAGGGTATAAGGGACAATGAGCAGTTCTTC. The J gene is TRBJ2-1, the V gene TRBV5-1, with D possibly being TRBD1 (5 bases). This CDR3 contains 15 residues. CDR1 and CDR2 (germline): SGHRS, YFSETQ. Trimming left V 4 bases short and J 5 bases short, with 16 bases between.

This clonotype was seen a few times. The chain uses TRBV28 and TRBJ1-5; D call uncertain. CDR1 is MDHEN and CDR2 is SYDVKM in the germline V gene. This CDR3 comprises 13 residues. The V end was cut by 2 bases, the J end by 5 bases, with 7 bases between. CDR3 protein: CASSLNTDQPQHF. In nucleotides, the CDR3 is TGTGCCAGCAGTTTAAACACAGATCAGCCCCAGCATTTT.

V usage is TRBV9 and J usage is TRBJ1-6, with TRBD1 matching 8 bases. The V and J ends lost 3 bases and 9 bases, in that order; junction bases with no gene match: 11. Per the germline V gene, CDR1 is SGDLS and CDR2 is YYNGEE. The CDR3 sequence is 16 residues long. The CDR3 nucleotides are TGTGCCAGCAGCGCGTTTCGGACAGGGACGGCTTCACCCCTCCACTTT. This encodes CASSAFRTGTASPLHF. Complete variable domain (other parts from reference TRBV9 and TRBJ1-6): DSGVTQTPKHLITATGQRVTLRCSPRSGDLSVYWYQQSLDQGLQFLIQYYNGEERAKGNILERFSAQQFPDLHSELNLSSLELGDSALYFCASSAFRTGTASPLHFGNGTRLTVT.

The chain employs TRBV11-2 and TRBJ2-7; D call uncertain. CDR3 length: 15 amino acids. CDR1 and CDR2 from the germline V gene are SGHAT and FQNNGV. V lost 0 bases and J lost 10, with 19 bases in between. The CDR3 loop is CASSLDWAALRGQYF. The CDR3, as DNA: TGTGCCAGCAGCTTAGATTGGGCGGCTCTACGAGGACAGTACTTC.

The chain joins TRBV11-1 to TRBJ2-5, with no clear D. This CDR3 region has 17 residues. From germline, CDR1 is SGHAT and CDR2 FQDESV (reference sequence). With 1 base removed from V and 0 bases from J, the gap between germline ends came to 15 bases. The CDR3 nucleotides are TGTGCCAGCAGCTTAGGGGTAGGCACCTCGTACCAAGAGACCCAGTACTTC. Translation gives CASSLGVGTSYQETQYF.

The V gene is TRBV6-5, the J gene TRBJ1-2; 7 bases are shared with TRBD1. The CDR3 has 15 residues. CDR1 is MNHEY and CDR2 is SVGAGI in the germline V gene. J was trimmed by 8 bases and V by 10 bases; bases with no gene match: 19. CDR3 coding DNA: TGTGCCAACAGGCCACCGATAGGGGGCCGCACGGGCTACACCTTC. Translation: CANRPPIGGRTGYTF.

This clonotype has at least ten counts. J is TRBJ2-7 and V is TRBV6-6; TRBD1 is a possible D gene (5 bases). The CDR3 totals 9 residues. From germline, CDR1 is MNHNY and CDR2 SVGAGI (reference sequence). This CDR3 is CSDSYEQYF. CDR3 sequence (DNA): TGTTCTGACAGTTACGAGCAGTACTTC.

As to this clonotype: Mismatch with germline at one junction end may stem from a read error. V and J are TRBV6-1 and TRBJ2-7; TRBD2 agrees at 7 bases. Looked up from germline, CDR1 is MNHNS and CDR2 is SASEGT. The CDR3 runs 15 residues. The CDR3 loop reads CAGSGRGELSYEQYF. DNA of the CDR3: TGTGCCGGCAGTGGCCGGGGGGAGCTCTCCTACGAGCAGTACTTC.

This clonotype was seen a handful of times. The chain employs TRBV5-5 and TRBJ1-1, with D tentatively TRBD1 (5 bases). The germline CDR1 and CDR2 sequences are SGHKS and YYEKEE (reference sequence). This CDR3 is built from 15 residues. Trimming cost V 0 bases and J 3 bases, with 12 bases left between them. The CDR3 sequence: CASSLATGRDTEAFF. The CDR3 DNA sequence: TGTGCCAGCAGCTTGGCAACAGGAAGAGACACTGAAGCTTTCTTT.

Details on this clonotype: This CDR3 fails to terminate in the conserved phenylalanine or tryptophan, so it likely reflects a read error. V and J are TRBV29-1 and TRBJ2-1; TRBD1 agrees at 12 bases. This CDR3 has 14 amino acids. Germline V gene sequence: CDR1 SQVTM, CDR2 ANQGSEA. CDR3 sequence reads: CSVEARDRGLRQFI. The CDR3 nucleotides read TGTAGCGTTGAAGCCCGGGACAGGGGGCTTAGGCAGTTCATC.

Notes on this clonotype: Without the conserved terminal phenylalanine or tryptophan, this CDR3 likely stems from a read error. The limits of the CDR3 on the DNA are not certain, so only TCRdb's listed CDR3 is given. The rearrangement links TRBV11-2 to TRBJ2-7; the table assigns TRBD1, which was not confirmed against the DNA. The CDR3 comprises 12 residues, both ends counted. Germline lookup yields CDR1 SGHAT and CDR2 FQNNGV. The CDR3 sequence: CASSLRGGEQYL.

The V gene is TRBV5-4, the J gene TRBJ1-6; no clear D gene. The CDR3 is made up of 12 amino acids. The germline V and J ends were trimmed by 6 bases and 7 bases, with 8 bases remaining between them. Germline-derived CDR1 and CDR2 are SGHNT and YYREEE (reference sequence). CDR3 sequence (DNA): TGTGCCAGCACTAGAGGGAATTCACCCCTCCACTTT. It translates to CASTRGNSPLHF.

The V gene is TRBV28, the J gene TRBJ2-6; possibly TRBD2 for D (5 bases). Per the germline V gene, CDR1 is MDHEN and CDR2 is SYDVKM. The CDR3 spans 15 residues. V was trimmed by 7 bases and J by 0 bases, leaving 10 bases between them. The DNA for the CDR3 is TGTGCCAGCACCGCCGGAGGCTCTGGGGCCAACGTCCTGACTTTC. It codes for CASTAGGSGANVLTF.

CDR3 DNA: TGTGCCGGTAGCTTAAGGGTCGGGGAGCTGTTTTTT. It translates to CAGSLRVGELFF. V and J are TRBV11-1 and TRBJ2-2, with D unclear. V lost 11 bases and J 7 bases, leaving 14 bases between the germline ends. This CDR3 has 12 residues. The V gene's germline CDR1 is SGHAT and CDR2 FQDESV (reference sequence).

This chain connects TRBV12-3 or TRBV12-4 to TRBJ2-7; 8 nucleotides agree with TRBD2. V was pared by 8 bases and J by 7 bases, with 10 bases of the junction left unmatched. This CDR3 is 13 amino acids long. CDR3 sequence reads: CASVPWTSIEQYF. CDR3 sequence (DNA): TGTGCCAGCGTTCCTTGGACTAGCATAGAGCAGTACTTC.

As to this clonotype: A clone one base away is much larger, so this may be a read error. The V gene is TRBV12-3 or TRBV12-4, the J gene TRBJ2-2; 8 nucleotides match TRBD2. This CDR3 is 14 amino acids long. The junction had 7 bases not matched to a gene; V was cut back by 10 bases and J by 3 bases. This CDR3 is CANQQAGDTGELFF. Written as DNA, the CDR3 is TGTGCCAACCAACAAGCGGGAGACACCGGGGAGCTGTTTTTT.

This chain uses TRBV7-9 with TRBJ1-2; weak D call: TRBD1 (6 bases). Trimming stripped 3 bases from V and 3 bases from J, with 11 bases between. The germline V gene has CDR1 SEHNR and CDR2 FQNEAQ (reference sequence). This CDR3 comprises 14 residues. CDR3 nucleotides: TGTGCCAGCAGCTTTCCGGGGGGCCACTATGGCTACACCTTC. Translating gives CASSFPGGHYGYTF.

Concerning this clonotype itself: A read error may be the cause here, since a much bigger clone is one base away. The chain couples TRBV11-2 to TRBJ2-7; the match to TRBD2 covers 12 bases. This CDR3 is built from 15 residues. The V gene's germline CDR1 is SGHAT and CDR2 FQNNGV. The CDR3 region is CAGSLAGGCTYEQYF. The CDR3, as DNA: TGTGCCGGCAGCCTAGCGGGAGGGTGCACCTACGAGCAGTACTTC.

As to this clonotype: The junction does not match germline at one end; this may be a read error. V usage is TRBV13 and J usage is TRBJ2-2, with D tentatively TRBD2 (5 bases). The CDR3 length is 16 residues. Germline V lookup: CDR1 PRHDT, CDR2 FYEKMQ (reference sequence). This chain's CDR3 is CASSTRPGLRTWELLF. DNA of the CDR3: TGTGCCAGCAGCACCCGACCGGGTTTGCGGACCTGGGAGCTGTTATTT.

Concerning this clonotype itself: An end of the junction does not agree with germline; a read error may underlie this. V and J are TRBV11-2 and TRBJ2-3; 8 bases align to TRBD1. Germline V lookup: CDR1 SGHAT, CDR2 FQNNGV. The CDR3 spans 13 residues. Here the CDR3 reads CAGSSTAGQVGYF. The DNA of the CDR3 is TGTGCCGGCAGTTCAACGGCGGGACAGGTCGGGTATTTT.

The chain recombines TRBV12-3 or TRBV12-4 with TRBJ2-1, with 11 bases lining up with TRBD2. This CDR3 comprises 13 residues. J gave up 11 bases and V 7 bases, and 7 bases lay outside the gene matches. As DNA, the CDR3 is TGTGCCAGCACGGTAGCGGGAGGGCCTAAGCAGTTCTTC. Its translation is CASTVAGGPKQFF.

This clonotype was seen many times. V is TRBV12-3 or TRBV12-4 and J is TRBJ2-7; TRBD1 might be the D (6 bases). V was clipped by 10 bases and J by 6 bases, with 19 bases between them. The CDR3 runs to 13 residues. The CDR3 here is CATLRGTGGEQYF. In DNA, the CDR3 is TGTGCCACCTTAAGGGGGACCGGAGGCGAGCAGTACTTC.

The chain is built from TRBV7-9 and TRBJ1-1, with D perhaps TRBD1 (6 bases). CDR1 SEHNR and CDR2 FQNEAQ come from the germline V gene (reference sequence). The CDR3 totals 16 residues. Between the trimmed V and J ends, which lost 5 bases and 3 bases, there was a span of 19 bases. Written as DNA, the CDR3 is TGTGCCAGCAGCCCCGCCGGCAGGGGATCGGACACTGAAGCTTTCTTT. This codes for CASSPAGRGSDTEAFF.

A remark on this clonotype: A read error may be the cause here, since a much bigger clone is one base away. The rearrangement joins TRBV29-1 to TRBJ1-1; D unresolved. This CDR3 is 15 amino acids long. Trimming shortened V by 8 bases and J by 0 bases, and 19 bases separated the two germline ends. Germline loops: CDR1 SQVTM, CDR2 ANQGSEA. The CDR3 coding sequence is TGCAGCATTGTGGTCGGGGATATAATGAACACTGAAGCTTTCTTT. It yields the protein CSIVVGDIMNTEAFF.

A word on this clonotype: A single base separates this from a much larger clone, so it may be a read error. The chain has TRBV29-1 and TRBJ2-2; no firm D call. Germline values: CDR1 SQVTM, CDR2 ANQGSEA. CDR3 size: 12 residues. Trimming left V 4 bases short and J 5 bases short, with 8 bases between. CDR3 DNA sequence: TGCAGCGTTGGTTGGAAGACCGGGGAGCTGTTTTTT. Its translation is CSVGWKTGELFF.

This clonotype was seen only a few times. The chain has TRBV5-6 and TRBJ2-7; 10 nucleotides line up with TRBD2. This CDR3 has 16 amino acids. With 0 bases clipped from V and 4 bases from J, the junction kept 7 bases outside the gene matches. CDR1 is SGHDT, CDR2 YYEEEE, per germline. CDR3 sequence reads: CASSLDFQREGYEQYF. CDR3 coding DNA: TGTGCCAGCAGCTTGGATTTCCAGCGGGAGGGTTACGAGCAGTACTTC. Full variable domain (outside the CDR3, taken from reference TRBV5-6 and TRBJ2-7): DAGVTQSPTHLIKTRGQQVTLRCSPKSGHDTVSWYQQALGQGPQFIFQYYEEEERQRGNFPDRFSGHQFPNYSSELNVNALLLGDSALYLCASSLDFQREGYEQYFGPGTRLTVT.